A selection of T cell receptor beta chains follows, all from one sample in a study of blood T cell repertoires in COVID-19. TCRdb keeps only in-frame clones here, not all; method: immunoSEQ multiplex PCR. The top ten clones hold about 4% of a sample with under 20,000 clones, approximately 93% of them seen once. The source material was peripheral blood. Receptors were obtained from a woman aged 45-60 years with active COVID-19. Each CDR3 is given with its conserved first and last residue. The D gene is left open where the match is weak. A row's size may be missing; if present it is once, few, many or a size class.

clone size,J gene,D gene,V gene,CDR3 DNA,CDR3 protein
NA,TRBJ2-1,NA,TRBV3-1/TRBV3-2,TGTGCCAGCAGCCAACTACAGGTTTTTCGGTTGTTCTTC,CASSQLQVFRLFF
NA,TRBJ2-5,TRBD2,TRBV5-1,TGCGCCAGCGGCCAGAATAGCGGGAGAGGGGAGACCCAGTACTTC,CASGQNSGRGETQYF
NA,TRBJ2-4,TRBD1,TRBV5-1,TGCGCCAGCGGGGACAGGGAGAAAAACATTCAGTACTTC,CASGDREKNIQYF
once,TRBJ2-4,TRBD2,TRBV5-1,TGCGCCAGCAGTGAGGCTAGCGGGACCCTCGACATTCAGTACTTC,CASSEASGTLDIQYF
NA,TRBJ2-5,NA,TRBV5-1,TGCGCCAGCAGCTTGGCCCCGACAGGTCTGGAGACCCAGTACTTC,CASSLAPTGLETQYF
NA,TRBJ2-1,TRBD1,TRBV27,TGTGCCAGCAGTTTAGACAGGGCTTTCTACAATGAGCAGTTCTTC,CASSLDRAFYNEQFF
NA,TRBJ2-7,NA,TRBV5-1,TGCGCCAGCAGCATGGACCGGGAAGAGCAGTACTTC,CASSMDREEQYF
NA,TRBJ1-2,NA,TRBV5-1,TGCGCCAGCAGCTCGACAGCCAACTATGGCTACACCTTC,CASSSTANYGYTF
NA,TRBJ1-1,TRBD1,TRBV28,TGTGCCAGTAGCAGGGGGACTGAAGCTTTCTTT,CASSRGTEAFF
NA,TRBJ1-4,TRBD1,TRBV15,TGTGCCACCAGCACCAGGGGGAATGAAAAACTGTTTTTT,CATSTRGNEKLFF
NA,TRBJ1-5,NA,TRBV30,TGTGCCTGGAGTGTGGCGAGGGATCAGCCCCAGCATTTT,CAWSVARDQPQHF
NA,TRBJ2-2,NA,TRBV24-1,TGTGCCACCAGTCCGACGGGGGACACCGGGGAGCTGTTTTTT,CATSPTGDTGELFF
few,TRBJ2-7,TRBD1,TRBV7-3,TGTGCCAGCAGCATGGGACAGGGATACGAGCAGTACTTC,CASSMGQGYEQYF
NA,TRBJ2-5,NA,TRBV28,TGTGCCAGCAATTCGGGGATTAGGGAGACCCAGTACTTC,CASNSGIRETQYF
NA,TRBJ1-2,TRBD1,TRBV18,TGTGCCAGCTCACCACCGGGACAGGTCGTCTATGGCTACACCTTC,CASSPPGQVVYGYTF
NA,TRBJ2-7,TRBD2,TRBV6-5,TGTGCCAGCAGCGAGCTAGCGGGAGGGATGTACGAGCAGTACTTC,CASSELAGGMYEQYF
once,TRBJ1-2,TRBD1,TRBV24-1,TGTGCCACCAGTGACCGCGGACAGGGTGGCTATGGCTACACCTTC,CATSDRGQGGYGYTF
NA,TRBJ2-7,NA,TRBV3-1/TRBV3-2,TGTGCCAGCAGCCATTTTCCAGCCGCCAGTCTGAGCGGACGGGAGTACTACGAGCAGTACTTC,CASSHFPAASLSGREYYEQYF
NA,TRBJ2-3,TRBD2,TRBV5-1,TGCGCCAGCAGCAATAGCGGGAGTGGAGATACGCAGTATTTT,CASSNSGSGDTQYF
NA,TRBJ2-1,NA,TRBV19,TGTGCCAGTAGTATGGGACGGGAGTACAATGAGCAGTTCTTC,CASSMGREYNEQFF
NA,TRBJ1-1,NA,TRBV3-1/TRBV3-2,TGTGCCAGCAGGGGGGCACGGGGTGAAGCTTTCTTT,CASRGARGEAFF
NA,TRBJ1-1,TRBD1,TRBV2,TGTGCCAGCAGTGACCTGGACAGGGGGAACACTGAAGCTTTCTTT,CASSDLDRGNTEAFF